Below, 25 T cell receptor beta chains from the same sample are listed, as sequenced in a study of T-cell reconstitution after alpha-beta-depleted transplantation in children. Using unique molecular identifiers, the investigators prepared the TCRbeta library. TCRdb re-called the PCR reads through MiXCR, storing one row per CDR3 protein. Of fewer than 400,000 distinct CDR3 sequences listed, 23% are singletons. This sample comprised PBMCs, mostly from graft donor cells, obtained 180 days after TCRalphabeta/CD19-depleted stem cell transplant. Receptors originate from a male patient between 10 and 17 years old who had a stem cell transplant for acute lymphoblastic leukemia, so the T cells may come from the graft donor.

This clonotype has just a few counts. The chain links TRBV5-6 to TRBJ2-7; 7 positions agree with TRBD2. The J segment lost 3 bases and the V segment lost 1 base, leaving 10 bases of the junction unmatched. Germline V gene lookup returns CDR1 SGHDT and CDR2 YYEEEE. CDR3 length: 16 amino acids. CDR3 in amino acids: CASSLQLARSLYEQYF. CDR3 sequence (DNA): TGTGCCAGCAGCTTGCAACTAGCGAGGAGTCTCTACGAGCAGTACTTC. Combining the CDR3 with reference TRBV5-6 and TRBJ2-7 gives the whole variable domain DAGVTQSPTHLIKTRGQQVTLRCSPKSGHDTVSWYQQALGQGPQFIFQYYEEEERQRGNFPDRFSGHQFPNYSSELNVNALLLGDSALYLCASSLQLARSLYEQYFGPGTRLTVT.

The V and J genes are TRBV2 and TRBJ2-4, with D perhaps matching TRBD2 (7 bases). This CDR3 comprises 15 residues. V was cut by 6 bases and J by 4 bases, with 16 bases left in between. The V gene's germline CDR1 is SNHLY and CDR2 FYNNEI. This CDR3 is CASSLGGGGKNIQYF. Written as DNA, the CDR3 is TGTGCCAGCAGCCTCGGAGGGGGGGGGAAAAACATTCAGTACTTC.

The chain carries TRBV11-2 and TRBJ2-2; 9 nucleotides match TRBD1. Germline V gives CDR1 SGHAT, CDR2 FQNNGV. The CDR3 is 15 amino acids. The J segment lost 0 bases and the V segment lost 8 bases, leaving 4 bases of the junction unmatched. The CDR3 reads CASGQGSANTGELFF. Here the CDR3 DNA reads TGTGCCAGCGGACAGGGGTCGGCGAACACCGGGGAGCTGTTTTTT.

This clonotype was counted between two and nine times. The chain joins TRBV7-3 to TRBJ2-2; perhaps TRBD2 as D (7 bases). Germline V gives CDR1 SGHTA, CDR2 FQGTGA. CDR3 length equals 19 residues. The V end was cut by 4 bases, the J end by 3 bases, with 24 bases between. The CDR3 region is CASSSAAGRGILYTGELFF. The CDR3 nucleotides are TGTGCCAGCAGCTCAGCCGCAGGGAGGGGGATTCTTTACACCGGGGAGCTGTTTTTT.

This clonotype was counted a few times. Written as DNA, the CDR3 is TGCAGTGCTAGCGCCCGGACAGGGTATGGCTACACCTTC. This translates into CSASARTGYGYTF. This sequence joins TRBV20-1 and TRBJ1-2; 8 nucleotides line up with TRBD1. Germline CDR1 reads DFQATT; CDR2 reads SNEGSKA (reference sequence). Trimming removed 3 bases from V and 5 bases from J; junction bases left unmatched: 5. The CDR3 extends over 13 amino acids.

This clonotype showed up just a few times. The rearrangement links TRBV21-1 to TRBJ2-7; the table gives TRBD1 as D, unverified against the DNA. TRBV21-1 is recorded as a pseudogene. The CDR3 has 16 residues. CDR3 sequence: CASSKEDNAGREGQYF. In DNA, the CDR3 is TGTGCCAGCAGCAAAGAGGACAATGCCGGGAGAGAGGGGCAGTACTTC.

This clonotype was picked up a small number of times. An end of the junction does not agree with germline; a read error may underlie this. The V gene is TRBV5-1, the J gene TRBJ2-7; TRBD2 matches 7 bases. The CDR3 is made up of 17 amino acids. The germline gives CDR1 SGHRS, CDR2 YFSETQ. CDR3 in DNA: TGCGCCAGCAGTTTGGTGGGTCTAGCGGACCCCTCCTACGAGCAGTACTTC. It is translated as CASSLVGLADPSYEQYF.

The CDR3 region has the DNA TGCGCCAGCAGCTCCACTACCTTCATGAACACTGAAGCTTTCTTT. Amino acids: CASSSTTFMNTEAFF. This chain connects TRBV5-1 to TRBJ1-1; D is unclear. The CDR3 is 15 residues long. The V end was cut by 3 bases, the J end by 0 bases, with 12 bases between. Germline loops: CDR1 SGHRS, CDR2 YFSETQ. The entire variable domain, with the rest obtained from reference TRBV5-1 and TRBJ1-1, is as follows: KAGVTQTPRYLIKTRGQQVTLSCSPISGHRSVSWYQQTPGQGLQFLFEYFSETQRNKGNFPGRFSGRQFSNSRSEMNVSTLELGDSALYLCASSSTTFMNTEAFFGQGTRLTVV.

V and J are TRBV12-3 or TRBV12-4 and TRBJ2-7; 7 bases fit TRBD2. The V gene end was trimmed by 5 bases and the J gene end by 4 bases; junction bases not matched to a gene: 11. The CDR3 contains 15 residues. The CDR3 DNA is TGTGCCAGCAGTATGCAGCGGGGAAGGAGTTACGAGCAGTACTTC. Its protein is CASSMQRGRSYEQYF.

The rearrangement uses TRBV12-3 or TRBV12-4 and TRBJ2-5, with 10 bases identical to TRBD2. V lost 3 bases to trimming and J lost 2 bases; unmatched junction nucleotides: 3. The CDR3 runs to 15 residues. In DNA form, the CDR3 reads TGTGCCAGCAGTTTCCTAGCGGGAGTACAAGAGACCCAGTACTTC. It is translated as CASSFLAGVQETQYF.

This clonotype was picked up a small number of times. The chain links TRBV10-3 to TRBJ2-2, with D possibly TRBD1 on 6 matching bases. This CDR3 contains 16 residues. Per the germline V gene, CDR1 is ENHRY and CDR2 is SYGVKD. The V and J ends lost 4 bases and 3 bases respectively, with 15 bases between them. DNA for the CDR3: TGTGCCATCAGTGGGGCAGGGGCTGTTTACACCGGGGAGCTGTTTTTT. Amino acid sequence: CAISGAGAVYTGELFF.

This rearrangement joins TRBV20-1 to TRBJ2-1; 10 bases line up with TRBD2. J gave up 15 bases and V 6 bases, and 8 bases lay outside the gene matches. Germline V gene lookup returns CDR1 DFQATT and CDR2 SNEGSKA (reference sequence). The CDR3 is made up of 11 amino acids. The CDR3 loop reads CSASWASGRFF. CDR3 in DNA: TGCAGTGCATCGTGGGCTAGCGGGAGGTTCTTC.

This clonotype was detected only a few times. The chain couples TRBV20-1 to TRBJ2-2, with 8 positions matching TRBD2. This CDR3 spans 13 amino acids. J lost 6 bases, V lost 4 bases, and 4 bases had no gene match. From germline, CDR1 is DFQATT and CDR2 SNEGSKA (reference sequence). DNA for the CDR3: TGCAGTGCTACCCGGACTAGCTCCGGGGAGCTGTTTTTT. Its translation: CSATRTSSGELFF.

Ten or more counts support this clonotype. The chain uses TRBV7-3 and TRBJ2-1, with D perhaps being TRBD1 or TRBD2 (5 bases each). Germline CDR1 reads SGHTA; CDR2 reads FQGTGA. V was cut by 5 bases and J by 4 bases, with 15 bases left in between. The CDR3 runs 15 residues. The CDR3: CASSREGLRYNEQFF. The CDR3 nucleotides read TGTGCCAGCAGCCGCGAGGGGCTTAGATACAATGAGCAGTTCTTC.

This clonotype turned up a few times. The rearrangement joins TRBV20-1 to TRBJ2-5, with D possibly being TRBD1 (5 bases). Per the germline V gene, CDR1 is DFQATT and CDR2 is SNEGSKA (reference sequence). Trimming pared 6 bases from V and 4 bases from J, leaving 12 bases between. This CDR3 is 12 amino acids long. CDR3 region: CSARAFRETQYF. The DNA for the CDR3 is TGCAGTGCCAGGGCCTTCAGAGAGACCCAGTACTTC.

This clonotype was observed a few times. The chain combines TRBV12-3 or TRBV12-4 with TRBJ1-1; unclear D gene. Deletions cut 3 bases from V and 3 bases from J, with 5 bases between. This CDR3 comprises 12 residues. The CDR3 region has the DNA TGTGCCAGCAGTTTTGAGGACACTGAAGCTTTCTTT. Translated: CASSFEDTEAFF.

This clonotype was picked up many times. The chain is built from TRBV12-3 or TRBV12-4 and TRBJ2-1; D gene unclear. The CDR3 has 15 amino acids. V lost 5 bases to trimming and J lost 2 bases, with 13 bases between them. The CDR3 coding sequence is TGTGCCAGCAGTCGAACAGAGTCCACCTACAATGAGCAGTTCTTC. Translation gives CASSRTESTYNEQFF.

The chain combines TRBV5-6 with TRBJ2-7; D not certain. The germline V gene encodes CDR1 SGHDT and CDR2 YYEEEE. The germline V and J ends were trimmed by 4 bases and 11 bases, with 19 bases remaining between them. This CDR3 is 13 amino acids long. CDR3 residues: CASSTGYEPPKYF. The DNA for the CDR3 is TGTGCCAGCAGCACCGGCTATGAGCCTCCTAAGTACTTC.

This chain joins TRBV5-1 and TRBJ1-3, with D unresolved. The CDR3 totals 18 residues. Deletions cut 0 bases from V and 0 bases from J, with 16 bases between. CDR1 is SGHRS and CDR2 is YFSETQ in the germline V gene. The CDR3 nucleotides are TGCGCCAGCAGCTTGGCCCATGGAGGCTTTTCCTCTGGAAACACCATATATTTT. It yields the protein CASSLAHGGFSSGNTIYF.

The V call is TRBV6-2 or TRBV6-3, the J call TRBJ2-1; 9 positions agree with TRBD2. Germline lookup yields CDR1 MNHEY and CDR2 SVGEGT. The V and J ends lost 5 bases and 4 bases, in that order; junction bases with no gene match: 6. The CDR3 loop spans 15 amino acids. The CDR3 sequence: CASSRAGGTYNEQFF. The CDR3 region has the DNA TGTGCCAGCAGTCGAGCGGGAGGCACTTACAATGAGCAGTTCTTC.

The chain employs TRBV9 and TRBJ2-7; TRBD2 agrees at 7 bases. The CDR3 has 14 amino acids. Germline lookup yields CDR1 SGDLS and CDR2 YYNGEE. With 1 base clipped from V and 2 bases from J, the junction kept 3 bases outside the gene matches. The CDR3 spells CASSVLAAPYEQYF. The CDR3 DNA sequence: TGTGCCAGCAGCGTACTAGCGGCCCCCTACGAGCAGTACTTC.

This clonotype was counted a few times. This chain connects TRBV15 to TRBJ2-7, with 8 bases fitting TRBD1. The CDR3 totals 15 residues. CDR1 is LNHNV and CDR2 is YYDKDF in the germline V gene (reference sequence). With V trimmed by 4 bases and J by 0 bases, 5 bases remained unmatched. This CDR3 is CATSIGGTGSYEQYF. In nucleotides, the CDR3 is TGTGCCACCAGCATAGGGGGGACAGGCTCCTACGAGCAGTACTTC. Supplemented by reference TRBV15 and TRBJ2-7, the full variable domain reads DAMVIQNPRYQVTQFGKPVTLSCSQTLNHNVMYWYQQKSSQAPKLLFHYYDKDFNNEADTPDNFQSRRPNTSFCFLDIRSPGLGDTAMYLCATSIGGTGSYEQYFGPGTRLTVT.

A remark on this clonotype: A single base separates this from a much larger clone, so it may be a read error. The V and J genes are TRBV12-3 or TRBV12-4 and TRBJ1-1, with TRBD1 as a possible D gene (6 bases). The CDR3 sequence is 14 residues long. The CDR3 DNA is TGTGCCGGCAGTTTTCGGGGGCCCTACACTGAAGCTTTCTTT. It specifies CAGSFRGPYTEAFF.

Remarks on this clonotype: A much larger clone differs by one base, so this may be a read error. The gene calls are TRBV5-4 and TRBJ2-2; D is uncertain. The CDR3 runs to 14 residues. V lost 0 bases, J lost 1 base, and 4 bases lay in between. Per germline, CDR1 SGHNT and CDR2 YYREEE (reference sequence). CDR3 in amino acids: CASSLAENTGELFF. DNA of the CDR3: TGTGCCAGCAGCTTGGCGGAGAACACCGGGGAGCTGTTTTTT.

This clonotype was counted a few times. V usage is TRBV12-3 or TRBV12-4 and J usage is TRBJ2-5; 9 bases align to TRBD1. The CDR3 sequence is 14 residues long. The V and J ends lost 3 bases and 7 bases, in that order; junction bases with no gene match: 6. The CDR3 sequence is CASSLGQGVGTQYF. DNA of the CDR3: TGTGCCAGCAGTTTGGGACAGGGCGTAGGGACCCAGTACTTC.